Listed here are 9 T cell receptor beta chains from one sample, sequenced in a study of blood T cell repertoires in COVID-19. The assay was immunoSEQ multiplex PCR, and TCRdb's table has in-frame clones only and misses some. The repertoire includes approximately 290,000 clones, about 86% of them detected once, and around 16% sits in the top ten. Sample: peripheral blood. These receptors came from a person aged 70 to 80 with COVID-19, enrolled during active disease.

This chain uses TRBV19 with TRBJ2-7, with 9 bases identical to TRBD1. This CDR3 comprises 16 residues. Germline lookup yields CDR1 LNHDA and CDR2 SQIVND (reference sequence). Trimming took 3 bases from V and 2 from J; bases not matched to a gene: 8. In DNA, the CDR3 is TGTGCCAGTAGTATCCCTCCGGGACAGGGTGCCTACGAGCAGTACTTC. Its protein product is CASSIPPGQGAYEQYF.

The DNA for the CDR3 is TGCAGCGTACTCCGGGACAGGGGGACTGAAGCTTTCTTT. This sequence encodes CSVLRDRGTEAFF. The genes are TRBV29-1 and TRBJ1-1; 11 bases are shared with TRBD1. V shed 6 bases and J 5 bases; nucleotides not matched to a gene: 5. The CDR3 is 13 amino acids. Germline V CDR1 and CDR2: SQVTM, ANQGSEA.

The V and J genes are TRBV6-2 or TRBV6-3 and TRBJ2-2, with TRBD2 matching over 10 bases. The junction had 8 bases not matched to a gene; V was cut back by 6 bases and J by 1 base. CDR1 is MNHEY, CDR2 SVGEGT, per germline. The CDR3 extends over 17 amino acids. CDR3 coding DNA: TGTGCCAGCAGACCTCCCGGACTAGCGGTGAACACCGGGGAGCTGTTTTTT. It translates to CASRPPGLAVNTGELFF.

This chain connects TRBV6-6 to TRBJ2-7; D is perhaps TRBD1 (5 bases). Germline V gene data show CDR1 as MNHNY and CDR2 as SVGAGI (reference sequence). The CDR3 totals 14 residues. Trimming stripped 0 bases from V and 6 bases from J, with 12 bases between. CDR3 DNA sequence: TGTGCCAGCAGTTACTCCCCTTCTAGGGGCGAGCAGTACTTC. Translating it yields CASSYSPSRGEQYF.

V and J are TRBV25-1 and TRBJ2-2; 10 bases map to TRBD1. V gave up 6 bases and J gave up 1 base; unmatched junction bases: 2. The CDR3 spans 15 residues. Per germline, CDR1 MGHDK and CDR2 SYGVNS. The CDR3 reads CASSRDRGNTGELFF. CDR3 coding DNA: TGTGCCAGCAGCAGGGACAGGGGGAACACCGGGGAGCTGTTTTTT. Using reference TRBV25-1 and TRBJ2-2 for the parts outside the CDR3, the full variable domain is EADIYQTPRYLVIGTGKKITLECSQTMGHDKMYWYQQDPGMELHLIHYSYGVNSTEKGDLSSESTVSRIRTEHFPLTLESARPSHTSQYLCASSRDRGNTGELFFGEGSRLTVL.

The V call is TRBV27, the J call TRBJ2-5, with 7 bases matching TRBD1. CDR1 MNHEY and CDR2 SMNVEV come from the germline V gene (reference sequence). V shed 0 bases and J 3 bases; nucleotides not matched to a gene: 4. CDR3 size: 15 residues. CDR3 bases: TGTGCCAGCAGTTTATCCGGGACAGACGAAGAGACCCAGTACTTC. Residues: CASSLSGTDEETQYF.

The chain joins TRBV3-1 (or the pseudogene TRBV3-2) to TRBJ2-5; D is perhaps TRBD1 (6 bases). The CDR3 runs to 14 residues. Germline V CDR1 and CDR2: LGHDT, YNNKEL (reference sequence). V dropped 4 bases and J dropped 2 bases, with 11 bases sitting between them. This CDR3 is CASSRTEPQETQYF. CDR3 DNA: TGTGCCAGCAGCCGGACAGAGCCTCAAGAGACCCAGTACTTC.

The chain joins TRBV19 to TRBJ1-2; TRBD1 aligns across 7 bases. Trimming removed 6 bases from V and 4 bases from J; junction bases left unmatched: 5. CDR3 length: 13 amino acids. The V gene's germline CDR1 is LNHDA and CDR2 SQIVND (reference sequence). CDR3 bases: TGTGCCAGTAGCCCGACAGGGTTCTATGGCTACACCTTC. Translated: CASSPTGFYGYTF. Based on the CDR3 plus reference TRBV19 and TRBJ1-2, the full variable domain is DGGITQSPKYLFRKEGQNVTLSCEQNLNHDAMYWYRQDPGQGLRLIYYSQIVNDFQKGDIAEGYSVSREKKESFPLTVTSAQKNPTAFYLCASSPTGFYGYTFGSGTRLTVV.

A few counts support this clone. The V and J genes are TRBV6-5 and TRBJ2-7, with TRBD2 identical over 8 bases. CDR1 and CDR2 (germline): MNHEY, SVGAGI. The J segment lost 10 bases and the V segment lost 3 bases, leaving 8 bases of the junction unmatched. The length of the CDR3 is 13 residues. CDR3 in DNA: TGTGCCAGCAGTTATGGGGCGGGGGGATCTCAGTACTTC. Protein: CASSYGAGGSQYF.